The clone carrying this T cell receptor (beta chain) occurred a few times. PCR primers comprised 60 Vbeta and 13 Jbeta primers. Repertoires were generated with immunoSEQ multiplex PCR, while TCRdb's copy carries only in-frame clones and drops some. Here the sample spans approximately 77,000 clones, approximately 70% being singletons. The CDR3 loop spans 16 amino acids. The germline V and J ends were trimmed by 1 base and 4 bases, with 14 bases remaining between them. Germline loops: CDR1 MNHNS, CDR2 SASEGT. The source of the sample is a study of cytomegalovirus exposure and HLA in healthy donors. This chain uses TRBV6-1 with TRBJ1-5; TRBD1 might be the D (5 bases). The receptor was isolated from a man aged 60 to 75 in good health and CMV-seropositive. Sequences were obtained from PBMCs. The CDR3 nucleotides are TGTGCCAGCAGTGAAGGGGCGCCCACAGGAAATCAGCCCCAGCATTTT. Encoded protein: CASSEGAPTGNQPQHF.